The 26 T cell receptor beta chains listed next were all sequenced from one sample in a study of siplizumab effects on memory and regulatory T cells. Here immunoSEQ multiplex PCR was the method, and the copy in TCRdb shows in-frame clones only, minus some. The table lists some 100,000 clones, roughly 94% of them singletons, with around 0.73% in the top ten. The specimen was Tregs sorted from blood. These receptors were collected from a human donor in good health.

The CDR3: CASSSHVRERGKGNEQFF. DNA of the CDR3: TGTGCCAGCAGCTCTCACGTCCGGGAGAGGGGTAAGGGAAATGAGCAGTTCTTC. The V call is TRBV11-2, the J call TRBJ2-1; maybe TRBD2 (6 bases). The germline V gene encodes CDR1 SGHAT and CDR2 FQNNGV. Trimming cost V 4 bases and J 7 bases, with 26 bases left between them. The CDR3 has 18 residues.

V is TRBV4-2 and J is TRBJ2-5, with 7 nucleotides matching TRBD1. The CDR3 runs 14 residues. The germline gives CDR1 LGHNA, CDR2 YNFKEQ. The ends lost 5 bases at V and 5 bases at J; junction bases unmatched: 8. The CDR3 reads CASSESDRVETQYF. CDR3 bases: TGTGCCAGCAGCGAATCCGACAGGGTCGAGACCCAGTACTTC.

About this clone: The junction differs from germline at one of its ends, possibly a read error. CDR3 protein: CASSNPSGGRPLNTEAFF. CDR3 nucleotide sequence: TGTGCCAGCAGTAACCCCTCTGGGGGCCGGCCCCTGAACACTGAAGCTTTCTTT. The chain uses TRBV19 and TRBJ1-1, with D maybe TRBD1 (6 bases). The germline gives CDR1 LNHDA, CDR2 SQIVND (reference sequence). There are 18 residues in the CDR3.

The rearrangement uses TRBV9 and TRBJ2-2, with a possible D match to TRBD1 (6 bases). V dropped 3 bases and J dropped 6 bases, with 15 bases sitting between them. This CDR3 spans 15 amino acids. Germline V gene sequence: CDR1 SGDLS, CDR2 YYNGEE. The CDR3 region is CASSAGTMLPGELFF. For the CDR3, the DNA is TGTGCCAGCAGCGCAGGGACAATGCTCCCCGGGGAGCTGTTTTTT.

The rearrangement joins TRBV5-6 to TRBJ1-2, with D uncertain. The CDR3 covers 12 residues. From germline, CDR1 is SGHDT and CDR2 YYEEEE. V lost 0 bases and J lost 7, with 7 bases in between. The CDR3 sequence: CASSLDRFGYTF. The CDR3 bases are TGTGCCAGCAGCTTGGACCGGTTTGGCTACACCTTC. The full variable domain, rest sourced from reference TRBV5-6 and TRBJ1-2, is DAGVTQSPTHLIKTRGQQVTLRCSPKSGHDTVSWYQQALGQGPQFIFQYYEEEERQRGNFPDRFSGHQFPNYSSELNVNALLLGDSALYLCASSLDRFGYTFGSGTRLTVV.

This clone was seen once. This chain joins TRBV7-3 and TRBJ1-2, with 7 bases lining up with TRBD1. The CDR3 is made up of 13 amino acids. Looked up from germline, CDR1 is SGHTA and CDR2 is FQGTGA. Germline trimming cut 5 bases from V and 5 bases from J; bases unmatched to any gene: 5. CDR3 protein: CASSAGQRYGYTF. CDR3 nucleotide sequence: TGTGCCAGCAGCGCGGGACAGCGATATGGCTACACCTTC.

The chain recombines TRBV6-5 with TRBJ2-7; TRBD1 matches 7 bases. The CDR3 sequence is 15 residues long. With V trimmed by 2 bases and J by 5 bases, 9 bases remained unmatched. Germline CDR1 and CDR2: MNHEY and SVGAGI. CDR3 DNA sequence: TGTGCCAGCAGTTACCGCTTGACAGGGACCCACGAGCAGTACTTC. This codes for CASSYRLTGTHEQYF.

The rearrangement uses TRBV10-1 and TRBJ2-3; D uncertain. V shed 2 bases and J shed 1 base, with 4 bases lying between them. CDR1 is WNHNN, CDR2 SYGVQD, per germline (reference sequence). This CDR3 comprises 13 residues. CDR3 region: CASSEAGTDTQYF. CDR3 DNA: TGCGCCAGCAGTGAGGCAGGCACAGATACGCAGTATTTT.

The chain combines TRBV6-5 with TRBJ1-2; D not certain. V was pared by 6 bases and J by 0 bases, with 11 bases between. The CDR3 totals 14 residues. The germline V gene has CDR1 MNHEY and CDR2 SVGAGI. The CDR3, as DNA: TGTGCCAGCAGGTCCCCGACCACTAACTATGGCTACACCTTC. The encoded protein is CASRSPTTNYGYTF.

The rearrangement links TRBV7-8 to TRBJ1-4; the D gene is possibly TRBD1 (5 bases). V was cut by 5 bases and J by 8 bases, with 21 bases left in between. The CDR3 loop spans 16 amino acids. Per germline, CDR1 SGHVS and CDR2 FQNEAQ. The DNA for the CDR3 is TGTGCCAGCAGCCCCGGGACGGCGAGAGGTGGAGAAAAACTGTTTTTT. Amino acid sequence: CASSPGTARGGEKLFF.

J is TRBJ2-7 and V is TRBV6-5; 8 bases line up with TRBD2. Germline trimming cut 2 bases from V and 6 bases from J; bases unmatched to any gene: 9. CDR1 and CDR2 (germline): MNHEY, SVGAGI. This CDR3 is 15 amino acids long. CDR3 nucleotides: TGTGCCAGCAGTTACGGGCGGGGGGCGACAGCCGAGCAGTACTTC. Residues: CASSYGRGATAEQYF.

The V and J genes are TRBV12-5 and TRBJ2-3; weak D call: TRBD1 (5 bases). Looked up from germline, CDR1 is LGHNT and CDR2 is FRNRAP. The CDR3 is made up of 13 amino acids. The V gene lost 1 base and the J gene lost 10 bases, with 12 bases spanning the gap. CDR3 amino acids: CASGLGRQLAQYF. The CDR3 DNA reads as TGTGCTAGTGGTTTGGGTAGACAGTTGGCGCAGTATTTT.

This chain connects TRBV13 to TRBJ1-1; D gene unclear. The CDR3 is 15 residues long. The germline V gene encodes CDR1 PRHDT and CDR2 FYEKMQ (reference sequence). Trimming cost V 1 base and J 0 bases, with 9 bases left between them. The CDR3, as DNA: TGTGCCAGCAGCTTAGACAGCAGAATGAACACTGAAGCTTTCTTT. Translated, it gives CASSLDSRMNTEAFF.

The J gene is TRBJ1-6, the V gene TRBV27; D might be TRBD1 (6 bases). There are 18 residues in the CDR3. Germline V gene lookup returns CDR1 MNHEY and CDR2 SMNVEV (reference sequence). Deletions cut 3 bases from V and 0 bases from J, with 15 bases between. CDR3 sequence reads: CASSFRRTVSSYNSPLHF. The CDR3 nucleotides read TGTGCCAGCAGTTTCAGGAGGACAGTGAGCTCCTATAATTCACCCCTCCACTTT.

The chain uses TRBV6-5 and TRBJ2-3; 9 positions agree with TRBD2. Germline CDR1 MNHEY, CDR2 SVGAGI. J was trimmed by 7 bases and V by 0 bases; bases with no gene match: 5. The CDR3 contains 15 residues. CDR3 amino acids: CASSYSGGGVYTQYF. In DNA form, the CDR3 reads TGTGCCAGCAGTTACTCTGGCGGGGGGGTATATACGCAGTATTTT.

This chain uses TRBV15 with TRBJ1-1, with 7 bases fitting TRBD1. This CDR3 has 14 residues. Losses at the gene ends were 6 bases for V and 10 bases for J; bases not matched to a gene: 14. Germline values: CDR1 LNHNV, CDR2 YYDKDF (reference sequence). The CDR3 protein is CATRPGQVGVSAFF. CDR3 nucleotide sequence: TGTGCCACCAGACCCGGACAGGTCGGTGTGTCAGCTTTCTTT.

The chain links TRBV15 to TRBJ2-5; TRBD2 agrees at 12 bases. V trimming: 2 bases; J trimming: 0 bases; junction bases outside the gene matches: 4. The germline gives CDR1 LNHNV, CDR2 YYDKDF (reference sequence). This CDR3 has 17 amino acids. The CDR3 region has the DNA TGTGCCACCAGCAGATTTGGGACTAGCGGGTACCAAGAGACCCAGTACTTC. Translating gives CATSRFGTSGYQETQYF.

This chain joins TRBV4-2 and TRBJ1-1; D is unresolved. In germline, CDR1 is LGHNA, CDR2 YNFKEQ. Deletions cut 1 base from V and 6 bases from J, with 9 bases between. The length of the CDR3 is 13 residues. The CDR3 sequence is CASSQGPAPEAFF. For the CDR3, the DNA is TGTGCCAGCAGCCAAGGCCCGGCCCCTGAAGCTTTCTTT.

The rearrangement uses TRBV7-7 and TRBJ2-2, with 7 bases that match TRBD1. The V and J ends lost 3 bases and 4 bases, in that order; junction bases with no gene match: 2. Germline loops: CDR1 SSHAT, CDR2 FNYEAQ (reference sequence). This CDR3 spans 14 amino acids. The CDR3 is CASSLGTATGELFF. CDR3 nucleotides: TGTGCCAGCAGCTTGGGGACAGCCACCGGGGAGCTGTTTTTT.

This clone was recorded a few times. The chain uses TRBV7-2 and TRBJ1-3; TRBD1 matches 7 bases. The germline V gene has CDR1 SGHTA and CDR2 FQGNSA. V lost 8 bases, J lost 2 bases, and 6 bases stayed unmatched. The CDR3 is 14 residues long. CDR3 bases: TGTGCCAGCGAAGACAGGGTGGCTGGAAACACCATATATTTT. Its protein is CASEDRVAGNTIYF.

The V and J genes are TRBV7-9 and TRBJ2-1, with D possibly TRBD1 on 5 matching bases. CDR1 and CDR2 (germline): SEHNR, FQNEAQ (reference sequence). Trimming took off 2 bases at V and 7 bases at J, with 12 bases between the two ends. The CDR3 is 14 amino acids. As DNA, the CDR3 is TGTGCCAGCAGCTTAACCATGTCAGGGAATGAGCAGTTCTTC. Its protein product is CASSLTMSGNEQFF.

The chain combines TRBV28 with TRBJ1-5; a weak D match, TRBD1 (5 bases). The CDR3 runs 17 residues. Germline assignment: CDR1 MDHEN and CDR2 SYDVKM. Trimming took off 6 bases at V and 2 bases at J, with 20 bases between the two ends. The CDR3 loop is CASRIRAGYYGNQPQHF. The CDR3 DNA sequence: TGTGCCAGCAGAATAAGGGCAGGGTACTACGGCAATCAGCCCCAGCATTTT.

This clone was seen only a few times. The CDR3 region has the DNA TGTGCCAGCAGCTCATTAACCCCCTGGGAGCAGTACTTC. It codes for CASSSLTPWEQYF. The chain combines TRBV11-1 with TRBJ2-7; D call uncertain. Trimming pared 4 bases from V and 7 bases from J, leaving 14 bases between. The CDR3 has 13 amino acids. In germline, CDR1 is SGHAT, CDR2 FQDESV (reference sequence).

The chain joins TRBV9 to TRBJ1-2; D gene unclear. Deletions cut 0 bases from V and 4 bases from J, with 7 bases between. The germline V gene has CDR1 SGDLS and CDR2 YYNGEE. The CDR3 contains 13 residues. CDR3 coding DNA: TGTGCCAGCAGCGTAGGGGCAGTCTATGGCTACACCTTC. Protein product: CASSVGAVYGYTF.

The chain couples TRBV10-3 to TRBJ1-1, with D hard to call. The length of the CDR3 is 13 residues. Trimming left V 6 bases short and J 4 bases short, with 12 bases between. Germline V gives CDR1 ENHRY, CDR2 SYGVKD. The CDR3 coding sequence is TGTGCCATCAGGGAGGCGGGGAGCACTGAAGCTTTCTTT. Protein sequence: CAIREAGSTEAFF.

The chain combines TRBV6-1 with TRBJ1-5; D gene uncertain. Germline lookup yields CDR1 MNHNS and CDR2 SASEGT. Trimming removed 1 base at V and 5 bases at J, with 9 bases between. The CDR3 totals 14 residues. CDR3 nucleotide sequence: TGTGCCAGCAGTGAAGGGGCGGTTCATCAGCCCCAGCATTTT. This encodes CASSEGAVHQPQHF.